Below, 23 T cell receptor beta chains from the same sample are listed, as sequenced in a study of blood T cells in healthy people across ages. PCR was performed a second time for about 7 to 12 cycles using a sample-barcoded 5' primer and a J-beta primer mix. A single record per CDR3 protein comes from TCRdb applying MiXCR to the 5' RACE reads. There are about 780,000 distinct CDR3 sequences in the sample; around a quarter occur only once, and 3% lies in the top ten. These data are also associated with another study on T cells of mothers and their children.

What was sequenced was blood. These receptors originate from a boy younger than 18 in good health.

This chain joins TRBV3-1 and TRBJ1-4; 8 bases map to TRBD1. CDR3 length: 15 residues. V trimming: 2 bases; J trimming: 7 bases; junction bases outside the gene matches: 6. Per the germline V gene, CDR1 is LGHDT and CDR2 is YNNKEL (reference sequence). As DNA, the CDR3 is TGTGCCAGCAGCCAACGTGGACAGGGATTTGAAAAACTGTTTTTT. Its protein is CASSQRGQGFEKLFF.

The V gene is TRBV25-1, the J gene TRBJ2-7; 13 nucleotides match TRBD2. Looked up from germline, CDR1 is MGHDK and CDR2 is SYGVNS. V lost 8 bases to trimming and J lost 7 bases; unmatched junction nucleotides: 5. CDR3 size: 13 residues. The CDR3 DNA is TGTGCCAGCGGACTAGCGGGGGCCTGGGAGCAGTACTTC. Protein: CASGLAGAWEQYF.

The gene calls are TRBV12-3 or TRBV12-4 and TRBJ1-4; the match to TRBD1 covers 9 bases. V trimming: 6 bases; J trimming: 6 bases; junction bases outside the gene matches: 5. The CDR3 extends over 14 amino acids. In nucleotides, the CDR3 is TGTGCCAGCAGGGGGGGACAGGGAGATGAAAAACTGTTTTTT. It specifies CASRGGQGDEKLFF.

This clonotype has more than one count but fewer than ten. The rearrangement uses TRBV18 and TRBJ2-5; TRBD2 might be the D (5 bases). Looked up from germline, CDR1 is KGHSH and CDR2 is LQKENI. The CDR3 length is 14 residues. V was pared by 5 bases and J by 2 bases, with 12 bases between. The CDR3 nucleotides read TGTGCCAGCTCATCGACGGAGGAGCAAGAGACCCAGTACTTC. It specifies CASSSTEEQETQYF.

This chain connects TRBV11-2 to TRBJ1-2; D not certain. Trimming shortened V by 0 bases and J by 7 bases, and 30 bases separated the two germline ends. The CDR3 extends over 20 amino acids. Germline-derived CDR1 and CDR2 are SGHAT and FQNNGV. This CDR3 reads CASSLDPPDMIRRRMGGYTF. DNA of the CDR3: TGTGCCAGCAGCTTAGACCCCCCCGACATGATTCGTCGGCGTATGGGTGGCTACACCTTC. The entire variable domain, with the rest obtained from reference TRBV11-2 and TRBJ1-2, is as follows: EAGVAQSPRYKIIEKRQSVAFWCNPISGHATLYWYQQILGQGPKLLIQFQNNGVVDDSQLPKDRFSAERLKGVDSTLKIQPAKLEDSAVYLCASSLDPPDMIRRRMGGYTFGSGTRLTVV.

This clonotype was detected a few times. V usage is TRBV12-3 or TRBV12-4 and J usage is TRBJ2-3; D is unclear. V was pared by 1 base and J by 0 bases, with 5 bases between. The CDR3 extends over 14 amino acids. Here the CDR3 reads CASSLDLSTDTQYF. CDR3 sequence (DNA): TGTGCCAGCAGTTTAGACCTAAGCACAGATACGCAGTATTTT.

The V call is TRBV10-3, the J call TRBJ2-1; TRBD2 aligns across 7 bases. The CDR3 consists of 15 residues. Trimming at V came to 3 bases and at J to 4 bases, leaving 6 bases not matched to a gene. Germline values: CDR1 ENHRY, CDR2 SYGVKD. The CDR3 loop reads CAISEETSRYNEQFF. In nucleotides, the CDR3 is TGTGCCATCAGTGAAGAGACTAGCAGGTACAATGAGCAGTTCTTC.

This clonotype appeared a few times. The chain couples TRBV5-6 to TRBJ2-7; a weak D match, TRBD2 (6 bases). The CDR3 has 16 amino acids. Trimming took 0 bases from V and 6 from J, leaving 19 bases between them. In germline, CDR1 is SGHDT, CDR2 YYEEEE. The CDR3 coding sequence is TGTGCCAGCAGCTTGGCCCCCCCTTTTGCAGCGGGCGAGCAGTACTTC. Translating gives CASSLAPPFAAGEQYF.

The chain has TRBV10-3 and TRBJ2-2, with 10 bases matching TRBD2. The CDR3 extends over 14 amino acids. V gave up 6 bases and J gave up 6 bases; unmatched junction bases: 4. Per the germline V gene, CDR1 is ENHRY and CDR2 is SYGVKD. The CDR3 DNA sequence: TGTGCCATCAGGAGCGGGGGGGGTGCCGGGGAGCTGTTTTTT. Amino acid sequence: CAIRSGGGAGELFF.

The chain is built from TRBV6-1 and TRBJ1-5; D may be TRBD1 (5 bases). Germline V lookup: CDR1 MNHNS, CDR2 SASEGT. There are 13 residues in the CDR3. The V end was cut by 3 bases, the J end by 6 bases, with 9 bases between. CDR3 nucleotides: TGTGCCAGCAGTGAGGTAGGGGTTCAGCCCCAGCATTTT. Translated: CASSEVGVQPQHF.

This clonotype was seen a handful of times. The gene calls are TRBV6-6 and TRBJ1-5; no clear D. The CDR3 loop spans 13 amino acids. The germline CDR1 and CDR2 sequences are MNHNY and SVGAGI (reference sequence). V lost 4 bases to trimming and J lost 5 bases, with 9 bases between them. The CDR3 DNA follows: TGTGCCAGCAGTTTGCGGTGGGATCAGCCCCAGCATTTT. Protein sequence: CASSLRWDQPQHF.

In this sample, this clonotype turned up a few times. V gene TRBV30 combines with J gene TRBJ2-1; TRBD1 aligns across 7 bases. Unmatched junction bases numbered 6, after V lost 6 bases and J lost 4 bases. CDR1 and CDR2 (germline): GTSNPN, SVGIG (reference sequence). The CDR3 is 13 amino acids. The CDR3 DNA reads TGTGCCTGTCCTTTGGGACAGTACAATGAGCAGTTCTTC. Translated, it gives CACPLGQYNEQFF.

The chain is built from TRBV20-1 and TRBJ2-7, with D tentatively TRBD1 or TRBD2 (6 bases each). CDR1 and CDR2 (germline): DFQATT, SNEGSKA (reference sequence). Trimming removed 5 bases from V and 6 bases from J, with 26 bases in between. The CDR3 runs 16 residues. The CDR3 is CSAYGAWGAGPSEQYF. The CDR3 DNA follows: TGCAGTGCTTACGGGGCGTGGGGGGCCGGCCCCTCCGAGCAGTACTTC.

This clonotype was counted at least ten times. The V gene is TRBV3-1, the J gene TRBJ2-6, with D possibly TRBD1 on 5 matching bases. The CDR3 totals 15 residues. V lost 1 base and J lost 1, with 5 bases in between. Germline V gene sequence: CDR1 LGHDT, CDR2 YNNKEL (reference sequence). This CDR3 is CASSQAGSGANVLTF. In DNA form, the CDR3 reads TGTGCCAGCAGCCAAGCAGGGTCTGGGGCCAACGTCCTGACTTTC.

Here the CDR3 DNA reads TGTGCCAGCAGTTTACAGGGTAGGGATGAAAAACTGTTTTTT. Protein: CASSLQGRDEKLFF. The rearrangement uses TRBV12-3 or TRBV12-4 and TRBJ1-4; D might be TRBD1 (5 bases). V gave up 2 bases and J gave up 6 bases, with 10 bases separating them. The CDR3 runs to 14 residues.

V is TRBV6-2 or TRBV6-3 and J is TRBJ2-7; maybe TRBD1 (5 bases). Trimming took 4 bases from V and 2 from J, leaving 15 bases between them. In germline, CDR1 is MNHEY, CDR2 SVGEGT. The CDR3 is 15 residues long. The CDR3 spells CASSSWGRAPYEQYF. CDR3 nucleotides: TGTGCCAGCAGTTCCTGGGGCAGGGCCCCCTACGAGCAGTACTTC.

The chain is built from TRBV20-1 and TRBJ2-1, with no clear D. V lost 3 bases to trimming and J lost 6 bases, with 24 bases between them. There are 17 residues in the CDR3. The germline CDR1 and CDR2 sequences are DFQATT and SNEGSKA (reference sequence). DNA of the CDR3: TGCAGTGCTAGTGGGCCAACACTTGATTCCCCCCGCAATGAGCAGTTCTTC. Amino acids: CSASGPTLDSPRNEQFF.

This clonotype was found a few times. This rearrangement joins TRBV21-1 to TRBJ2-7; the table calls TRBD1, which could not be checked here. TRBV21-1 is tagged as a pseudogene. The CDR3 consists of 15 residues. The CDR3: CASSKAAGGDHEQYF. CDR3 coding DNA: TGTGCCAGCAGCAAAGCGGCAGGGGGAGATCACGAGCAGTACTTC.

The table lists this clonotype with a few counts. The J gene is TRBJ2-3, the V gene TRBV6-5; tentative D call: TRBD1 (6 bases). Looked up from germline, CDR1 is MNHEY and CDR2 is SVGAGI. The germline V and J ends were trimmed by 4 bases and 2 bases, with 10 bases remaining between them. This CDR3 comprises 14 residues. CDR3: CASSSRGYTDTQYF. Written as DNA, the CDR3 is TGTGCCAGCAGTTCTAGGGGGTACACAGATACGCAGTATTTT.

The chain uses TRBV24-1 and TRBJ1-2; D remains unclear. V was pared by 1 base and J by 8 bases, with 7 bases between. This CDR3 contains 12 residues. Germline values: CDR1 KGHDR, CDR2 SFDVKD. CDR3 sequence reads: CATSDFDGGYTF. Here the CDR3 DNA reads TGTGCCACCAGTGATTTTGACGGGGGCTACACCTTC.

V usage is TRBV3-1 and J usage is TRBJ2-7; TRBD2 aligns across 8 bases. CDR3 length: 15 residues. CDR1 is LGHDT, CDR2 YNNKEL, per germline (reference sequence). V trimming: 1 base; J trimming: 2 bases; junction bases outside the gene matches: 4. The DNA of the CDR3 is TGTGCCAGCAGCCAAGTCAGCGGGGGCCCCTACGAGCAGTACTTC. It translates to CASSQVSGGPYEQYF.

This clonotype appeared a few times. Germline and junction disagree at one end, which may indicate a read error. The chain carries TRBV5-6 and TRBJ2-5; 10 bases line up with TRBD2. CDR3 length: 16 amino acids. The germline CDR1 and CDR2 sequences are SGHDT and YYEEEE. CDR3 in amino acids: CASSYGLAALGETRYF. Written as DNA, the CDR3 is TGTGCCAGCAGCTATGGACTAGCGGCTCTTGGGGAGACCCGGTACTTC.

This clonotype was counted only a few times. The chain couples TRBV28 to TRBJ2-1, with 7 bases lining up with TRBD2. Germline CDR1 is MDHEN and CDR2 is SYDVKM. The CDR3 contains 15 residues. V dropped 6 bases and J dropped 9; count of bases not matched to a gene: 14. CDR3 DNA: TGTGCCAGCAGCCAACAAAGCGGGACTGACGGTGAGCAGTTCTTC. It translates to CASSQQSGTDGEQFF.